The 27 T cell receptor beta chains given below trace back to one sample, sequenced in a study of blood T cells in healthy people across ages. For the second PCR, which ran for roughly 6 to 11 cycles, a sample-barcoded 5' primer and a J-beta primer mix were used. TCRdb fed the 5' RACE reads into MiXCR, producing one record per CDR3 protein. The sample has roughly 700,000 distinct CDR3 sequences, roughly 25% seen once. These data were also filed under a second study, of T cells of mothers and their children.

Sequenced input: blood. The receptors were gathered from a boy younger than 18 in good health.

The chain uses TRBV20-1 and TRBJ2-5; weak D call: TRBD1 (6 bases). V lost 3 bases to trimming and J lost 1 base, with 18 bases between them. The CDR3 contains 16 residues. Germline CDR1 DFQATT, CDR2 SNEGSKA (reference sequence). The CDR3 spells CSARGTRGGFQETQYF. DNA of the CDR3: TGCAGTGCTAGGGGGACCCGAGGGGGATTCCAAGAGACCCAGTACTTC.

In its sample, this clonotype was seen a few times. The chain is built from TRBV24-1 and TRBJ2-5; 16 nucleotides agree with TRBD2. The assigned J gene may be wrong: the sequence end matches TRBJ2-1 better. This CDR3 region has 16 residues. The germline V gene encodes CDR1 KGHDR and CDR2 SFDVKD. Here the CDR3 reads CATSDSKGLAGGPQFF. DNA of the CDR3: TGTGCCACCAGTGATTCGAAGGGACTAGCGGGAGGGCCCCAGTTCTTC.

V and J are TRBV5-5 and TRBJ1-2; 7 bases match TRBD1. The CDR3 runs 14 residues. CDR1 SGHKS and CDR2 YYEKEE come from the germline V gene (reference sequence). V trimming: 1 base; J trimming: 7 bases; junction bases outside the gene matches: 7. Here the CDR3 DNA reads TGTGCCAGCAGCTTGAGACGGGACAGCCGTGGCTACACCTTC. Translation gives CASSLRRDSRGYTF.

V gene TRBV12-3 or TRBV12-4 combines with J gene TRBJ2-2; TRBD2 might be the D (6 bases). The CDR3 covers 14 residues. Trimming took 4 bases from V and 8 from J, leaving 14 bases between them. CDR3 residues: CASSSPGLYGELFF. The CDR3 DNA reads as TGTGCCAGCAGTTCCCCGGGACTCTATGGGGAGCTGTTTTTT.

The CDR3 spells CASSGSISYEQYF. CDR3 nucleotide sequence: TGTGCCAGCAGCGGGTCGATTTCCTACGAGCAGTACTTC. This chain connects TRBV5-6 to TRBJ2-7; the D is unclear. CDR3 length: 13 residues. The V end was cut by 4 bases, the J end by 1 base, with 9 bases between. The germline gives CDR1 SGHDT, CDR2 YYEEEE. The variable domain in full, with the rest retrieved from reference TRBV5-6 and TRBJ2-7, is DAGVTQSPTHLIKTRGQQVTLRCSPKSGHDTVSWYQQALGQGPQFIFQYYEEEERQRGNFPDRFSGHQFPNYSSELNVNALLLGDSALYLCASSGSISYEQYFGPGTRLTVT.

This clonotype appeared a few times. The chain joins TRBV28 to TRBJ2-5; 13 bases fit TRBD2. The J call may be incorrect, as the DNA end agrees better with TRBJ2-1. Per germline, CDR1 MDHEN and CDR2 SYDVKM. This CDR3 is 17 amino acids long. CDR3 coding DNA: TGTGCCAGCAGTCCATCCGGGACTAGCGGGGTATACAATGAGCAGTTCTTC. Encoded protein: CASSPSGTSGVYNEQFF.

The rearrangement uses TRBV27 and TRBJ2-3, with D hard to call. V shed 3 bases and J shed 3 bases, with 7 bases lying between them. CDR1 MNHEY and CDR2 SMNVEV come from the germline V gene (reference sequence). The CDR3 consists of 13 residues. The CDR3 is CASSFVRTDTQYF. CDR3 bases: TGTGCCAGCAGTTTCGTTAGGACAGATACGCAGTATTTT.

The chain couples TRBV9 to TRBJ1-6; possible D gene TRBD1, 6 bases. From germline, CDR1 is SGDLS and CDR2 YYNGEE. The CDR3 totals 12 residues. V was clipped by 5 bases and J by 13 bases, with 13 bases between them. The CDR3, as DNA: TGTGCCAGCAGATCAGGGGTAGGGCCCCTCCACTTT. This gives the protein CASRSGVGPLHF.

This chain links TRBV7-2 with TRBJ2-3, with TRBD2 identical over 8 bases. The V and J ends lost 2 bases and 1 base, in that order; junction bases with no gene match: 5. The CDR3 loop spans 16 amino acids. CDR1 is SGHTA and CDR2 is FQGNSA in the germline V gene. DNA of the CDR3: TGTGCCAGCAGCTTAAGAGCGGGAGTAGGCACAGATACGCAGTATTTT. Amino acids: CASSLRAGVGTDTQYF. The full variable domain, rest sourced from reference TRBV7-2 and TRBJ2-3, is GAGVSQSPSNKVTEKGKDVELRCDPISGHTALYWYRQSLGQGLEFLIYFQGNSAPDKSGLPSDRFSAERTGGSVSTLTIQRTQQEDSAVYLCASSLRAGVGTDTQYFGPGTRLTVL.

The CDR3 here is CASRGGTSGTSSYEQYF. The DNA of the CDR3 is TGTGCCAGCAGGGGGGGGACTAGCGGGACCTCCTCCTACGAGCAGTACTTC. The chain is built from TRBV12-3 or TRBV12-4 and TRBJ2-7, with 13 bases matching TRBD2. V dropped 6 bases and J dropped 0; count of bases not matched to a gene: 8. The length of the CDR3 is 17 residues.

The chain combines TRBV7-8 with TRBJ2-5; no clear D gene. Near its end, the DNA agrees better with TRBJ2-7, so the J call may be wrong. There are 14 residues in the CDR3. CDR1 is SGHVS and CDR2 is FQNEAQ in the germline V gene. CDR3 nucleotide sequence: TGTGCCAGCAGCCCCACGGGCAGGAATTACGAGCAGTACTTC. Translating it yields CASSPTGRNYEQYF.

This clonotype occurred many times. The chain couples TRBV6-5 to TRBJ2-1; a possible D gene is TRBD2 (5 bases). The CDR3 contains 14 residues. With 0 bases removed from V and 8 bases from J, the gap between germline ends came to 11 bases. The germline V gene has CDR1 MNHEY and CDR2 SVGAGI. The CDR3 protein is CASSYSRVGDEQFF. The CDR3 coding sequence is TGTGCCAGCAGTTACTCGAGGGTCGGGGATGAGCAGTTCTTC.

This clonotype was recorded a few times. The gene calls are TRBV5-1 and TRBJ2-1; 12 bases are shared with TRBD2. This CDR3 has 16 amino acids. Per the germline V gene, CDR1 is SGHRS and CDR2 is YFSETQ. Losses at the gene ends were 5 bases for V and 4 bases for J; bases not matched to a gene: 7. The CDR3 nucleotides are TGCGCCAGCAGTATTTCTAGCGGGGGGGAATACAATGAGCAGTTCTTC. Amino acid sequence: CASSISSGGEYNEQFF.

J is TRBJ2-3 and V is TRBV19; D possibly uses TRBD1 or TRBD2 (6 bases each). Looked up from germline, CDR1 is LNHDA and CDR2 is SQIVND (reference sequence). Trimming stripped 2 bases from V and 10 bases from J, with 16 bases between. The CDR3 runs 14 residues. CDR3 sequence reads: CASSIRGAVYAQYF. CDR3 DNA sequence: TGTGCCAGTAGTATAAGGGGGGCCGTGTATGCGCAGTATTTT. The variable domain in full, completed from reference TRBV19 and TRBJ2-3, reads DGGITQSPKYLFRKEGQNVTLSCEQNLNHDAMYWYRQDPGQGLRLIYYSQIVNDFQKGDIAEGYSVSREKKESFPLTVTSAQKNPTAFYLCASSIRGAVYAQYFGPGTRLTVL.

This clonotype showed up just once. The CDR3 DNA reads as TGTGCCAGCAGCCAAGCTGGGATCTCTGAAGCTTTCTTT. Translating it yields CASSQAGISEAFF. The chain has TRBV3-1 and TRBJ1-1; no firm D call. The ends were cut back, 1 base at V and 6 bases at J, with 9 bases in the middle. CDR1 and CDR2 (germline): LGHDT, YNNKEL (reference sequence). The CDR3 is 13 residues long.

The DNA of the CDR3 is TGCGCCAGCAGCCGAGATCGGGGTAGCGTTACCTACGAGCAGTACTTC. It is translated as CASSRDRGSVTYEQYF. The V call is TRBV4-1, the J call TRBJ2-7; tentative D call: TRBD2 (5 bases). The V and J ends lost 4 bases and 2 bases respectively, with 18 bases between them. Germline V CDR1 and CDR2: MGHRA, YSYEKL. The CDR3 loop spans 16 amino acids.

The V gene is TRBV15, the J gene TRBJ2-5; 10 positions agree with TRBD1. The J call may be mistaken, given a closer DNA end match to TRBJ2-1. This CDR3 region has 14 residues. Germline V lookup: CDR1 LNHNV, CDR2 YYDKDF (reference sequence). CDR3 in DNA: TGTGCCACCAGCATCCGACAGGGGGCAGGGGAGCAGTTCTTC. This encodes CATSIRQGAGEQFF.

This chain uses TRBV21-1 with TRBJ1-1. TRBV21-1 constitutes a pseudogene. This CDR3 is 11 amino acids long. CDR3 bases: TGTGCCAGCAGGAACCTCCGAGGAGCTTTCTTT. Translating it yields CASRNLRGAFF.

Only a few counts were recorded for this clonotype. This chain connects TRBV27 to TRBJ2-7; D assignment may be TRBD1 or TRBD2 (6 bases each). Trimming shortened V by 3 bases and J by 6 bases, and 15 bases separated the two germline ends. CDR1 MNHEY and CDR2 SMNVEV come from the germline V gene (reference sequence). The CDR3 runs 14 residues. The DNA for the CDR3 is TGTGCCAGCAGTTTTGGAAAGGGGGGACTCGAGCAGTACTTC. The encoded protein is CASSFGKGGLEQYF.

The chain couples TRBV20-1 to TRBJ1-6; D gene ambiguous. CDR1 is DFQATT, CDR2 SNEGSKA, per germline (reference sequence). The length of the CDR3 is 14 residues. V was shortened by 3 bases and J by 4 bases, with 10 bases between the two germline ends. Here the CDR3 reads CSASLDGYNSPLHF. The CDR3 DNA follows: TGCAGTGCTAGCCTAGATGGGTATAATTCACCCCTCCACTTT.

The J gene is TRBJ2-6, the V gene TRBV3-1; D unclear. With 0 bases removed from V and 2 bases from J, the gap between germline ends came to 8 bases. CDR1 and CDR2 (germline): LGHDT, YNNKEL (reference sequence). The CDR3 extends over 16 amino acids. This CDR3 reads CASSQDVQTGANVLTF. Written as DNA, the CDR3 is TGTGCCAGCAGCCAAGATGTGCAGACTGGGGCCAACGTCCTGACTTTC.

The chain combines TRBV6-2 or TRBV6-3 with TRBJ2-7; D is possibly TRBD1 or TRBD2 (5 bases each). V lost 6 bases to trimming and J lost 3 bases, with 15 bases between them. The CDR3 covers 14 residues. Germline V gene data show CDR1 as MNHEY and CDR2 as SVGEGT. The CDR3 sequence: CASSGMTEVYEQYF. Here the CDR3 DNA reads TGTGCCAGCAGCGGGATGACAGAAGTCTACGAGCAGTACTTC.

J is TRBJ2-4 and V is TRBV6-2 or TRBV6-3; D gene unclear. The V end was cut by 8 bases, the J end by 0 bases, with 14 bases between. The CDR3 has 15 residues. CDR1 is MNHEY, CDR2 SVGEGT, per germline. CDR3 in DNA: TGTGCCAGCTCATCCGACCGCCTAGCCAAAAACATTCAGTACTTC. Translation gives CASSSDRLAKNIQYF.

This clonotype has more than one count but fewer than ten. The genes are TRBV3-1 and TRBJ2-7; TRBD1 matches at 9 bases. CDR1 is LGHDT and CDR2 is YNNKEL in the germline V gene (reference sequence). CDR3 length equals 14 residues. V lost 8 bases, J lost 4 bases, and 9 bases stayed unmatched. The DNA of the CDR3 is TGTGCCAGCCAGCCCGGGACAGGGTATTACGAGCAGTACTTC. Translated, it gives CASQPGTGYYEQYF.

The chain employs TRBV4-2 and TRBJ2-2; D remains unclear. Trimming removed 3 bases at V and 6 bases at J, with 11 bases between. Per germline, CDR1 LGHNA and CDR2 YNFKEQ. The CDR3 contains 14 residues. In DNA form, the CDR3 reads TGTGCCAGCAGCCAGGGCGGTAAGCCCGGGGAGCTGTTTTTT. This encodes CASSQGGKPGELFF.

The gene calls are TRBV4-3 and TRBJ1-5; D unclear. Deletions cut 0 bases from V and 1 base from J, with 4 bases between. The CDR3 has 14 amino acids. Germline CDR1 is LGHNA and CDR2 is YSLEER. The CDR3 DNA follows: TGCGCCAGCAGCCAAGAACTGAGCAATCAGCCCCAGCATTTT. It encodes CASSQELSNQPQHF.

The gene calls are TRBV20-1 and TRBJ2-5; D is perhaps TRBD2 (6 bases). This CDR3 comprises 16 residues. Germline V gene lookup returns CDR1 DFQATT and CDR2 SNEGSKA (reference sequence). CDR3: CSTGDEGGESQETQYF. In DNA, the CDR3 is TGCAGCACCGGGGACGAGGGCGGGGAAAGCCAAGAGACCCAGTACTTC.